This is a list of T cell receptor beta chains from one sample in a study of T cell responses to AZD1222 COVID-19 vaccine. Profiling relied on immunoSEQ multiplex PCR, and the TCRdb table lists in-frame clones only, not all of them. The sample lists 150,000 to 200,000 clones, approximately 91% occurring once. The starting material was peripheral blood, obtained on day 0 of AZD1222 vaccination. The receptors were gathered from an adult in good health. Each CDR3 is given with its conserved first and last residue. Not every row has a clone size; where given, it reads once, few, many or a size class.

few	TRBV7-2	TRBJ1-1	CASSLDRGATEAFF
.	TRBV9	TRBJ1-2	CASSVGRGYGYTF
once	TRBV28	TRBJ2-3	CASRGQGAGTDTQYF
.	TRBV28	TRBJ1-4	CASRTNEKLFF
few	TRBV28	TRBJ1-4	CASSLGGQGYEKLFF
once	TRBV5-6	TRBJ2-7	CASSQPWEGTRGEQYF
.	TRBV27	TRBJ1-2	CASSPNRVNYGYTF
once	TRBV29-1	TRBJ1-2	CSVGENYGYTF
.	TRBV2	TRBJ1-5	CASSEEGGINQPQHF
many	TRBV5-6	TRBJ2-7	CASSPILDREDPGEQYF
.	TRBV28	TRBJ1-5	CAEGDLAQPQHF
few	TRBV29-1	TRBJ2-2	CSASLSGANTGELFF
once	TRBV19	TRBJ1-3	CASTTGGGNTIYF
.	TRBV4-1	TRBJ1-2	CASSQEGQGSSGYTF
.	TRBV4-2	TRBJ1-5	CASSQEGGDQPQHF
.	TRBV5-4	TRBJ1-1	CASSLGWQGAPTEAFF
.	TRBV5-1	TRBJ1-5	CASSLEGVGNQPQHF
.	TRBV27	TRBJ2-1	CASSRQREYNEQFF
.	TRBV2	TRBJ2-7	CASSGFLNSGQYF
.	TRBV11-3	TRBJ2-1	CASSLVVGTSGTNEQFF
.	TRBV5-8	TRBJ1-5	CASSPGWSSNQPQHF
few	TRBV4-1	TRBJ2-7	CASSTPGQAYEQYF
.	TRBV6-2/TRBV6-3	TRBJ2-3	CASSPTSGLSTDTQYF
.	TRBV12-3/TRBV12-4	TRBJ1-1	CASSVTGNTEAFF
.	TRBV23-1	TRBJ1-1	CASSHHPGQGARTEAFF
.	TRBV5-8	TRBJ2-1	CASSLGTSGSYNEQFF
.	TRBV7-9	TRBJ1-2	CASSLVPGQGANYGYTF
.	TRBV7-8	TRBJ1-4	CASSLVQGANEKLFF
.	TRBV5-6	TRBJ1-3	CASSLGQGALGTGNTIYF